The 16 T cell receptor beta chains below were found in one sample sequenced in a study of cytomegalovirus exposure and HLA in healthy donors. Use of 60 Vbeta and 13 Jbeta primers characterized the PCR. Some clones are missing from TCRdb's copy, which holds only in-frame ones; the method was immunoSEQ multiplex PCR. The data contain 170,000 or so clones, around 77% of them singletons. Material: PBMCs. Receptors originate from a woman between 45 and 60 years old in good health and CMV-seropositive.

The V gene is TRBV7-9, the J gene TRBJ2-7; 7 nucleotides align to TRBD2. This CDR3 contains 16 residues. Losses at the gene ends were 5 bases for V and 0 bases for J; bases not matched to a gene: 10. Germline values: CDR1 SEHNR, CDR2 FQNEAQ (reference sequence). CDR3 sequence reads: CASSRDRGGSSYEQYF. DNA of the CDR3: TGTGCCAGCAGCCGCGATCGGGGCGGGAGCTCCTACGAGCAGTACTTC.

The chain has TRBV28 and TRBJ1-1; unclear D gene. The CDR3 runs 11 residues. Looked up from germline, CDR1 is MDHEN and CDR2 is SYDVKM. Trimming removed 4 bases at V and 4 bases at J, with 4 bases between. CDR3 in amino acids: CASSSITEAFF. The CDR3 nucleotides are TGTGCCAGCAGTTCCATCACTGAAGCTTTCTTT.

This chain joins TRBV5-1 and TRBJ2-1; tentatively, D is TRBD1 (6 bases). The CDR3 is made up of 14 amino acids. The V and J ends lost 1 base and 7 bases respectively, with 12 bases between them. Germline V gene sequence: CDR1 SGHRS, CDR2 YFSETQ. CDR3 in DNA: TGCGCCAGCAGCTTGAGGGGGTCAGGAAATGAGCAGTTCTTC. Its protein is CASSLRGSGNEQFF.

This clone was recorded only once. The chain combines TRBV2 with TRBJ2-1; the D is unclear. The CDR3 extends over 13 amino acids. V dropped 8 bases and J dropped 9 bases, with 17 bases sitting between them. CDR1 SNHLY and CDR2 FYNNEI come from the germline V gene. This chain's CDR3 is CASQLEEDSEQFF. The CDR3 coding sequence is TGTGCCAGCCAGTTAGAAGAGGATAGTGAGCAGTTCTTC.

This clone was counted a few times. The chain carries TRBV28 and TRBJ1-6; maybe TRBD1 (6 bases). This CDR3 comprises 15 residues. The V gene's germline CDR1 is MDHEN and CDR2 SYDVKM. V lost 5 bases and J lost 2, with 10 bases in between. DNA for the CDR3: TGTGCCAGCAGTCCCAGGGGACCCTATAATTCACCCCTCCACTTT. The encoded protein is CASSPRGPYNSPLHF. The variable domain in full, with the rest retrieved from reference TRBV28 and TRBJ1-6, is DVKVTQSSRYLVKRTGEKVFLECVQDMDHENMFWYRQDPGLGLRLIYFSYDVKMKEKGDIPEGYSVSREKKERFSLILESASTNQTSMYLCASSPRGPYNSPLHFGNGTRLTVT.

The rearrangement links TRBV7-9 to TRBJ2-6; D not resolved. This CDR3 is 14 amino acids long. The V end lost 5 bases, the J end lost 0 bases, and 5 bases lay between the germline ends. Looked up from germline, CDR1 is SEHNR and CDR2 is FQNEAQ (reference sequence). The CDR3 loop is CASSQFSGANVLTF. The CDR3 nucleotides are TGTGCCAGCAGCCAGTTCTCTGGGGCCAACGTCCTGACTTTC.

V usage is TRBV30 and J usage is TRBJ2-3; possibly TRBD1 for D (6 bases). V lost 0 bases and J lost 1, with 14 bases in between. Germline lookup yields CDR1 GTSNPN and CDR2 SVGIG (reference sequence). The CDR3 has 16 amino acids. This CDR3 is CAWSVQGGTGTDTQYF. Here the CDR3 DNA reads TGTGCCTGGAGTGTACAGGGCGGAACAGGCACAGATACGCAGTATTTT.

V is TRBV14 and J is TRBJ2-7; tentatively, D is TRBD1 (6 bases). Per the germline V gene, CDR1 is SGHDN and CDR2 is FVKESK. The CDR3 loop spans 14 amino acids. Trimming took 3 bases from V and 4 from J, leaving 13 bases between them. DNA of the CDR3: TGTGCCAGCAGCCACAAACAGGGAGCGTACGAGCAGTACTTC. Encoded protein: CASSHKQGAYEQYF.

The chain uses TRBV15 and TRBJ2-3; a weak D match, TRBD1 (6 bases). Germline CDR1 LNHNV, CDR2 YYDKDF (reference sequence). The V and J ends lost 1 base and 4 bases respectively, with 9 bases between them. The CDR3 is 14 residues long. CDR3 sequence: CATSRVGAADTQYF. The CDR3 bases are TGTGCCACCAGCAGAGTGGGGGCGGCAGATACGCAGTATTTT.

This clone has a handful of counts. The rearrangement joins TRBV6-1 to TRBJ2-7, with D perhaps TRBD1 (5 bases). V was pared by 4 bases and J by 0 bases, with 13 bases between. The CDR3 totals 15 residues. The V gene's germline CDR1 is MNHNS and CDR2 SASEGT. CDR3: CASSARQRNSYEQYF. CDR3 DNA: TGTGCCAGCAGTGCCCGACAGCGAAACTCCTACGAGCAGTACTTC.

Of note for this clone: One junction end does not reproduce the germline sequence, and a read error may be involved. The chain carries TRBV7-9 and TRBJ1-3, with D unresolved. The CDR3 is made up of 16 amino acids. Germline values: CDR1 SEHNR, CDR2 FQNEAQ (reference sequence). The DNA for the CDR3 is TGTTCCAGCAGCTTACTGGAGAAGCGACGGGGAAACACCATATATTTT. Protein sequence: CSSSLLEKRRGNTIYF. Supplemented by reference TRBV7-9 and TRBJ1-3, the full variable domain reads DTGVSQNPRHKITKRGQNVTFRCDPISEHNRLYWYRQTLGQGPEFLTYFQNEAQLEKSRLLSDRFSAERPKGSFSTLEIQRTEQGDSAMYLCSSSLLEKRRGNTIYFGEGSWLTVV.

J is TRBJ2-7 and V is TRBV7-8; 11 nucleotides agree with TRBD2. Germline V lookup: CDR1 SGHVS, CDR2 FQNEAQ. The CDR3 contains 16 residues. V lost 1 base to trimming and J lost 4 bases; unmatched junction nucleotides: 6. In nucleotides, the CDR3 is TGTGCCAGCAGCTTAGATGGCCTAGCGGGAGGATACGAGCAGTACTTC. Translation: CASSLDGLAGGYEQYF.

The chain links TRBV27 to TRBJ1-1; 7 bases are a match to TRBD1. The CDR3 consists of 12 residues. CDR1 is MNHEY and CDR2 is SMNVEV in the germline V gene (reference sequence). With 6 bases clipped from V and 8 bases from J, the junction kept 6 bases outside the gene matches. The CDR3 region has the DNA TGTGCCAGCAGACGGACAGGCGGGGAAGCTTTCTTT. Translation: CASRRTGGEAFF.

The chain carries TRBV10-3 and TRBJ2-7; TRBD2 is a possible D gene (5 bases). The V gene's germline CDR1 is ENHRY and CDR2 SYGVKD. The CDR3 is 13 residues long. The germline V and J ends were trimmed by 4 bases and 5 bases, with 12 bases remaining between them. The CDR3 bases are TGTGCCATCAGTGTATCCCCCGGGGACGAGCAGTACTTC. Amino acid sequence: CAISVSPGDEQYF.

This clone came up a few times. The V call is TRBV27, the J call TRBJ1-3, with D possibly TRBD1 on 6 matching bases. The CDR3 consists of 15 residues. CDR1 is MNHEY and CDR2 is SMNVEV in the germline V gene (reference sequence). Trimming removed 5 bases at V and 2 bases at J, with 13 bases between. The CDR3: CASSVNRDPGNTIYF. The CDR3 region has the DNA TGTGCCAGCAGTGTCAACAGGGACCCTGGAAACACCATATATTTT.

V is TRBV7-2 and J is TRBJ1-4, with TRBD1 as a possible D gene (5 bases). V shed 1 base and J shed 0 bases, with 6 bases lying between them. Germline values: CDR1 SGHTA, CDR2 FQGNSA. This CDR3 region has 15 residues. The CDR3 here is CASSLDRSTNEKLFF. CDR3 DNA: TGTGCCAGCAGCTTAGACAGGTCAACTAATGAAAAACTGTTTTTT. Complete variable domain (other parts from reference TRBV7-2 and TRBJ1-4): GAGVSQSPSNKVTEKGKDVELRCDPISGHTALYWYRQSLGQGLEFLIYFQGNSAPDKSGLPSDRFSAERTGGSVSTLTIQRTQQEDSAVYLCASSLDRSTNEKLFFGSGTQLSVL.